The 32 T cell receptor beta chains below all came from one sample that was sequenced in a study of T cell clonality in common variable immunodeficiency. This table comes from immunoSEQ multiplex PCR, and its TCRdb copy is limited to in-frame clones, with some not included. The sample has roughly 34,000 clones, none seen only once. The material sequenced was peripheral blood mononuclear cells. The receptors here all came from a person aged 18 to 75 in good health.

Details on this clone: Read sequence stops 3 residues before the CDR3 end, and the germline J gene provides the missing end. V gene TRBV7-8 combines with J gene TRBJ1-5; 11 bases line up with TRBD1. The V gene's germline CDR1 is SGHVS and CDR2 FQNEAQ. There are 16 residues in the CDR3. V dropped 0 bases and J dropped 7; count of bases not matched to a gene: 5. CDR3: CASSLAGQGARQPQHF. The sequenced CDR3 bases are TGTGCCAGCAGCTTAGCCGGACAGGGGGCAAGACAGCCC.

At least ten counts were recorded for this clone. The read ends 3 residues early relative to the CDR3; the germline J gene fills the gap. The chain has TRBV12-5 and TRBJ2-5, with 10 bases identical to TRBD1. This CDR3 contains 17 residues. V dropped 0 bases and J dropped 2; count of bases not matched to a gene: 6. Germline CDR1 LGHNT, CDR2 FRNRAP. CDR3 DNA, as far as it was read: TGTGCTAGTGGTTTGGTATCTCCGGGACAGGGGCAAGAGACC. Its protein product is CASGLVSPGQGQET. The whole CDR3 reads CASGLVSPGQGQETQYF.

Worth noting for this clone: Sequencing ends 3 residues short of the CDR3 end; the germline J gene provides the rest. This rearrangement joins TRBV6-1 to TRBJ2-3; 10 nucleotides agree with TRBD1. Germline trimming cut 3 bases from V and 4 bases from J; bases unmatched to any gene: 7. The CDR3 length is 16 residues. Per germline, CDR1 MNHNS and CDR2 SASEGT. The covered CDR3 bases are TGTGCCAGCAGTGAGGTGGGGACAGGGGTGGCAGATACG. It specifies CASSEVGTGVADT. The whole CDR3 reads CASSEVGTGVADTQYF.

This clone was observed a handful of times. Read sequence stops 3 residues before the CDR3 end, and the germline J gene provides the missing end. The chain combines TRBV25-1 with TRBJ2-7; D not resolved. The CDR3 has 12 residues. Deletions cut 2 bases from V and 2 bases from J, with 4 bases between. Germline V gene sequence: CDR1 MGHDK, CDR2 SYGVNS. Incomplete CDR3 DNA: TGTGCCAGCAGTGAACATCCCTACGAG. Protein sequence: CASSEHPYE. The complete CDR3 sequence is CASSEHPYEQYF.

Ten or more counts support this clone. CDR3 sequence reads: CASSPPNSGEWGYTF. The CDR3 bases that were read are TGTGCCAGCTCACCACCGAACTCAGGAGAATGGGGC. V gene TRBV18 combines with J gene TRBJ1-2; D is undetermined. With the read ending 3 residues before the CDR3 end, the germline J gene is used to fill in that end. The CDR3 is 15 residues long. Germline-derived CDR1 and CDR2 are KGHSH and LQKENI.

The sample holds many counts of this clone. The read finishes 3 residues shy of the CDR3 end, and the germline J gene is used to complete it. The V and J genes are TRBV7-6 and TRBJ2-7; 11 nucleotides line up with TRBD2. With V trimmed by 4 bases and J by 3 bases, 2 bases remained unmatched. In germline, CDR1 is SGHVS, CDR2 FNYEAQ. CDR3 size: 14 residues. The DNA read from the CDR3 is TGTGCCAGCAGCTCTGGGACTAGCGGCTACGAG. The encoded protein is CASSSGTSGYE. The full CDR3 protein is CASSSGTSGYEQYF.

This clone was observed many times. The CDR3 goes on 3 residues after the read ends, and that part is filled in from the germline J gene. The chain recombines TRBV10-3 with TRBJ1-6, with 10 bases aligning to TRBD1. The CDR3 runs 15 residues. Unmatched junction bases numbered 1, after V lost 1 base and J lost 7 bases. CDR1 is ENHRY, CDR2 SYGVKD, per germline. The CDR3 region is CAISELGQGNSPLHF. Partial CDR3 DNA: TGTGCCATCAGTGAGTTGGGACAGGGGAATTCACCC.

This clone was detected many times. Partial CDR3 DNA: TGTGCCAGCAGCCAACTTATATCAGGCGAG. Encoded protein: CASSQLISGE. In full, the CDR3 reads CASSQLISGEQYF. The rearrangement links TRBV14 to TRBJ2-7; D remains ambiguous. The read terminates 3 residues ahead of where the CDR3 ends, so the germline J gene completes it. V lost 2 bases and J 6 bases, leaving 11 bases between the germline ends. CDR3 size: 13 residues. Looked up from germline, CDR1 is SGHDN and CDR2 is FVKESK.

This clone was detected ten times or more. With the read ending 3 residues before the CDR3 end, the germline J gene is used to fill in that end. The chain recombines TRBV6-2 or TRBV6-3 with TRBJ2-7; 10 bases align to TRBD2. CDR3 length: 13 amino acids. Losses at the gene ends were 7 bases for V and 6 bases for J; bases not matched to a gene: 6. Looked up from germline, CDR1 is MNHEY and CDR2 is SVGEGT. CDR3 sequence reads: CASKSSGSGEQYF. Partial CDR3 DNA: TGTGCCAGCAAGTCTAGCGGGAGTGGCGAG.

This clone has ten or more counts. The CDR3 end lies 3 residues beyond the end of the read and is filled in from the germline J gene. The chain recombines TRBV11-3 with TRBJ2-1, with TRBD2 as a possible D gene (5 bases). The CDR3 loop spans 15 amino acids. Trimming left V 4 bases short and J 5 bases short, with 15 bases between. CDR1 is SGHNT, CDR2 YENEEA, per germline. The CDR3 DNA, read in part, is TGTGCCAGCAGCTCCGCCGGGAACGGGGACAATGAG. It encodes CASSSAGNGDNE. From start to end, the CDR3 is CASSSAGNGDNEQFF.

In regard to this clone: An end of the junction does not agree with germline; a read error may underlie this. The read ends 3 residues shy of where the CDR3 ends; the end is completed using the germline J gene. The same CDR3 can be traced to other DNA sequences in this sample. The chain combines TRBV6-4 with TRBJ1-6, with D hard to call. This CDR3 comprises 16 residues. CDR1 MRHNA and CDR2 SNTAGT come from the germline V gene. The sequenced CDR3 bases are TGTGCCAGCAGTGACCCCCTTAGCTCCTATAATTCGCCC. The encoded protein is CASSDPLSSYNSP. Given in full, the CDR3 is CASSDPLSSYNSPLHF.

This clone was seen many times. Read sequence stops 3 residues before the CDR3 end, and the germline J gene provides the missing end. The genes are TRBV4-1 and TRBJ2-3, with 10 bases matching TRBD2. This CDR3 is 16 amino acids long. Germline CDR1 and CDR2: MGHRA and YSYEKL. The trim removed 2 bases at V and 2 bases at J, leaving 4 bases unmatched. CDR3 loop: CASSQPGLAFTDTQYF. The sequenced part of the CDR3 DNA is TGCGCCAGCAGCCAACCGGGACTAGCGTTCACAGATACG.

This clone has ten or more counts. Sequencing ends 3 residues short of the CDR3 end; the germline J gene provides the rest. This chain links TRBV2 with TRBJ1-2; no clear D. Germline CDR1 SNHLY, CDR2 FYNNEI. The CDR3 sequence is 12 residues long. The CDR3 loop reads CASSEALGGYTF. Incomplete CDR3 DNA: TGTGCCAGCAGTGAAGCGCTCGGGGGC. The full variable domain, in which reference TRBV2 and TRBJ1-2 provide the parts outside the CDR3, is EPEVTQTPSHQVTQMGQEVILRCVPISNHLYFYWYRQILGQKVEFLVSFYNNEISEKSEIFDDQFSVERPDGSNFTLKIRSTKLEDSAMYFCASSEALGGYTFGSGTRLTVV.

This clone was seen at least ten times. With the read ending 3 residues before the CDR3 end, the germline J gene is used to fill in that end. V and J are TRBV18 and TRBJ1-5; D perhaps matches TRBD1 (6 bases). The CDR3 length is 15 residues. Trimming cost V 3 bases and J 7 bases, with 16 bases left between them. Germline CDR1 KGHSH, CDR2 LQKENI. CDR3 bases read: TGTGCCAGCTCACCGGGTGGACAGAACGGGCAGCCC. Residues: CASSPGGQNGQP. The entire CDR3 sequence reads CASSPGGQNGQPQHF.

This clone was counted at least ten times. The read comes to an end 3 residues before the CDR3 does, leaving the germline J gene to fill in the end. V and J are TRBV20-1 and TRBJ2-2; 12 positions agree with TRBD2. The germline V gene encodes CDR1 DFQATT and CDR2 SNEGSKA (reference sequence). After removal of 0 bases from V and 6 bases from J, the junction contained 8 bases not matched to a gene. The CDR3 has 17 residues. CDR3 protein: CSAREPTSGRSAGELFF. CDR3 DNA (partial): TGCAGTGCTAGAGAACCTACTAGCGGGAGGTCGGCCGGGGAG.

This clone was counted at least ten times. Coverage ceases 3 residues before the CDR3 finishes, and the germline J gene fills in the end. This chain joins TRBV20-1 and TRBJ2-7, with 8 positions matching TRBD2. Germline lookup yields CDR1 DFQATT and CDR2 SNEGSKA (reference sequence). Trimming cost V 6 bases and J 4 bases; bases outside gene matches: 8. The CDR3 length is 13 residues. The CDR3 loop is CSAVLAGWYEQYF. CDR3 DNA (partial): TGCAGTGCGGTCCTAGCGGGCTGGTACGAG.

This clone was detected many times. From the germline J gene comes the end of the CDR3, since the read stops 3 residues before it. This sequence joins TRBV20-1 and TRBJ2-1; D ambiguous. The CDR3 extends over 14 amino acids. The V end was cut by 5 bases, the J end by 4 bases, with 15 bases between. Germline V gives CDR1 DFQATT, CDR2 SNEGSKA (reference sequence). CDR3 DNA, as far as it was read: TGCAGTGCTCAGTCCTGGCGGCAGTACAATGAG. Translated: CSAQSWRQYNE. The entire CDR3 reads CSAQSWRQYNEQFF.

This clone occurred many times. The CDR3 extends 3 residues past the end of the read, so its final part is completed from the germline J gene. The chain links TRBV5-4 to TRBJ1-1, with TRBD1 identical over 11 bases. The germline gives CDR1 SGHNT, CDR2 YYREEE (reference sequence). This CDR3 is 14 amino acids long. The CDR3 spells CASSVDRGPQEAFF. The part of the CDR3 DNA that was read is TGTGCCAGCAGCGTGGACAGGGGGCCCCAGGAA.

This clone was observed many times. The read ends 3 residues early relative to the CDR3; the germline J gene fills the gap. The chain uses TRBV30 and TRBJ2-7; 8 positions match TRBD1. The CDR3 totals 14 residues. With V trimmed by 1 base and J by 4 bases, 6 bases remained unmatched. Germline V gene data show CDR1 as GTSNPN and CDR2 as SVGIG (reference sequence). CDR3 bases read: TGTGCCTGGAGTGACGCAGGGGGCAGGTACGAG. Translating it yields CAWSDAGGRYE. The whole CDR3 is CAWSDAGGRYEQYF.

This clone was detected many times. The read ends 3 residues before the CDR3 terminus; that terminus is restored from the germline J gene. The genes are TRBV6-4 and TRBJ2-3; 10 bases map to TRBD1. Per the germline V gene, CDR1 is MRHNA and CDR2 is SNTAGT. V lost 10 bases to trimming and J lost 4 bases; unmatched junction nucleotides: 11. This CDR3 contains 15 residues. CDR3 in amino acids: CATRRGQGTSDTQYF. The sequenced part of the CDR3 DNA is TGTGCCACCCGGCGGGGACAGGGGACGTCAGATACG.

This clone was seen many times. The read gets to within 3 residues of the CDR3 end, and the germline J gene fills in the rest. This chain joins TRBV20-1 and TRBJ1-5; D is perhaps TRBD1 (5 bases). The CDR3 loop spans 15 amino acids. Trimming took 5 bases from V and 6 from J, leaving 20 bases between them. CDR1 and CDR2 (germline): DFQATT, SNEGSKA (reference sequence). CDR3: CSAYSGGSSGQPQHF. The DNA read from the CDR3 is TGCAGTGCTTATTCCGGGGGGTCTTCGGGTCAGCCC.

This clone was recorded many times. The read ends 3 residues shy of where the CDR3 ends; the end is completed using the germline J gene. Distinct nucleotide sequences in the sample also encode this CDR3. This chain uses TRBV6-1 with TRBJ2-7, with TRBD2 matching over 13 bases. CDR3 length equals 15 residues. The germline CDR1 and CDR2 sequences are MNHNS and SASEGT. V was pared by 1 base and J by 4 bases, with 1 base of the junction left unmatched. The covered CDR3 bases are TGTGCCAGCAGTGAAGGGACTAGCGGGAGTTACGAG. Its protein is CASSEGTSGSYE. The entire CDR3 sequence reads CASSEGTSGSYEQYF.

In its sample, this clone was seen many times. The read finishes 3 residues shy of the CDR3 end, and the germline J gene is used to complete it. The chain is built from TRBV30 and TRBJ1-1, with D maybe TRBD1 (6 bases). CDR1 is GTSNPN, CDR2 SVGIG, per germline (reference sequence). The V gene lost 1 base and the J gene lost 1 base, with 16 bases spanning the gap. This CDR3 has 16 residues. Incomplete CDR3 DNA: TGTGCCTGGAGTGGAGGCAGGGGCCGCGCGAACACTGAA. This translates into CAWSGGRGRANTE. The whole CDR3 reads CAWSGGRGRANTEAFF.

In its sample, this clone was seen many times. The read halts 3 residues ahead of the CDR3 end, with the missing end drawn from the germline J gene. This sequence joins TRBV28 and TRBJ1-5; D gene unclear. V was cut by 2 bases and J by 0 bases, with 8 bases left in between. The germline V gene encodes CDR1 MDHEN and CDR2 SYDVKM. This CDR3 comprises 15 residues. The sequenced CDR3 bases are TGTGCCAGCAGTTTACCCAGAAATAGCAATCAGCCC. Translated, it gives CASSLPRNSNQP. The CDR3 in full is CASSLPRNSNQPQHF.

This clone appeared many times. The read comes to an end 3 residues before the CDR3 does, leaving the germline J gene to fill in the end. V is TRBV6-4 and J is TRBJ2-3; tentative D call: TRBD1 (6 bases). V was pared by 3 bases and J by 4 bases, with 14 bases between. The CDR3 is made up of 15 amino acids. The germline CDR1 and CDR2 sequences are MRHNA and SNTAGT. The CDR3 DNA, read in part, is TGTGCCAGCAGTGAAACAGGGTTATCGGCAGATACG. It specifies CASSETGLSADT. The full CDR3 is CASSETGLSADTQYF.

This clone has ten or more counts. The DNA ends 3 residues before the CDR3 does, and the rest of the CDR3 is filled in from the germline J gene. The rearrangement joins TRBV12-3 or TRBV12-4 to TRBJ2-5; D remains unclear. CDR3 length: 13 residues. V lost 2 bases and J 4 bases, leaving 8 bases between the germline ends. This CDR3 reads CASSLPEGETQYF. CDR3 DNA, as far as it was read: TGTGCCAGCAGTTTACCCGAAGGAGAGACC.

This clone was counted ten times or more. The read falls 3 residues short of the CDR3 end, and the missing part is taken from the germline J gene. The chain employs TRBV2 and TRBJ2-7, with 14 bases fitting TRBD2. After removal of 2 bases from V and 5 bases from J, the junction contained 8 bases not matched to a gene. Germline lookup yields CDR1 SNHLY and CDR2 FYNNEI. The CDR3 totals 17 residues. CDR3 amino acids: CASSEPNGLAGGNEQYF. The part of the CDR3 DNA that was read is TGTGCCAGCAGTGAACCTAACGGACTAGCGGGAGGCAACGAG. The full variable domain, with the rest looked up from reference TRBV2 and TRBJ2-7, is EPEVTQTPSHQVTQMGQEVILRCVPISNHLYFYWYRQILGQKVEFLVSFYNNEISEKSEIFDDQFSVERPDGSNFTLKIRSTKLEDSAMYFCASSEPNGLAGGNEQYFGPGTRLTVT.

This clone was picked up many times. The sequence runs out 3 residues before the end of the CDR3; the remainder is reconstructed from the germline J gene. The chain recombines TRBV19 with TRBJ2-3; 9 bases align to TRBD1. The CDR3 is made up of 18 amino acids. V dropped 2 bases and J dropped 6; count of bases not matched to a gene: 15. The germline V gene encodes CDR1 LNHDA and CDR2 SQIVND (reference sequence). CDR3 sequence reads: CASSILQGANSPLDTQYF. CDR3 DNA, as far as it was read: TGTGCCAGTAGTATATTACAGGGGGCAAATAGCCCATTGGATACG. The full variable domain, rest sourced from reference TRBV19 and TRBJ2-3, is DGGITQSPKYLFRKEGQNVTLSCEQNLNHDAMYWYRQDPGQGLRLIYYSQIVNDFQKGDIAEGYSVSREKKESFPLTVTSAQKNPTAFYLCASSILQGANSPLDTQYFGPGTRLTVL.

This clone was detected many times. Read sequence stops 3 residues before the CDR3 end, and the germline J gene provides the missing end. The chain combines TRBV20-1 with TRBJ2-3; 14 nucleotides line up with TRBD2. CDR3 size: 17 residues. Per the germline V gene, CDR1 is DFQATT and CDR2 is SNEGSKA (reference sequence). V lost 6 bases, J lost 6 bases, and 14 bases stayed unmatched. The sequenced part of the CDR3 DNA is TGCAGTGCCTTGGGAGGACTAGCGGGAGGCCGTTGGGATACG. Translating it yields CSALGGLAGGRWDT. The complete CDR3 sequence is CSALGGLAGGRWDTQYF.

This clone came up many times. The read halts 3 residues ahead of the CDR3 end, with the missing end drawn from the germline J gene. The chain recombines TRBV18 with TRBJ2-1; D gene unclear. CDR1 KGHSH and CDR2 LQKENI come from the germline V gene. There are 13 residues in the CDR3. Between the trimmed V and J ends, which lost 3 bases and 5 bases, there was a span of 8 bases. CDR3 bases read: TGTGCCAGCTCACCCGACTTGAACAATGAG. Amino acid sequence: CASSPDLNNE. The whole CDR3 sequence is CASSPDLNNEQFF. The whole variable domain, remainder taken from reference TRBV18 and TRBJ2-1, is NAGVMQNPRHLVRRRGQEARLRCSPMKGHSHVYWYRQLPEEGLKFMVYLQKENIIDESGMPKERFSAEFPKEGPSILRIQQVVRGDSAAYFCASSPDLNNEQFFGPGTRLTVL.

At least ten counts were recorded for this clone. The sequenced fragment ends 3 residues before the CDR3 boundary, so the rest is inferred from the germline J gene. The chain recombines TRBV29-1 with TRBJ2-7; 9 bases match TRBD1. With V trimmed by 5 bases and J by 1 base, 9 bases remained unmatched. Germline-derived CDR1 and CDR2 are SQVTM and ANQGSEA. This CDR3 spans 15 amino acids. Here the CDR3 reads CSVRSGGTGSYEQYF. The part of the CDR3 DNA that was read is TGCAGCGTTCGCTCCGGCGGGACAGGGTCCTACGAG.

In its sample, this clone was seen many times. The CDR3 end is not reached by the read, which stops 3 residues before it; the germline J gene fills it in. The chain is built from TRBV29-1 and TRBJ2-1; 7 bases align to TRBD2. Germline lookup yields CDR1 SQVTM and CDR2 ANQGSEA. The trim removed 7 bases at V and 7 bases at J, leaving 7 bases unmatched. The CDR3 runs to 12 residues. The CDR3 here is CSGGGGVNEQFF. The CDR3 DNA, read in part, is TGCAGCGGGGGGGGTGGGGTAAATGAG.